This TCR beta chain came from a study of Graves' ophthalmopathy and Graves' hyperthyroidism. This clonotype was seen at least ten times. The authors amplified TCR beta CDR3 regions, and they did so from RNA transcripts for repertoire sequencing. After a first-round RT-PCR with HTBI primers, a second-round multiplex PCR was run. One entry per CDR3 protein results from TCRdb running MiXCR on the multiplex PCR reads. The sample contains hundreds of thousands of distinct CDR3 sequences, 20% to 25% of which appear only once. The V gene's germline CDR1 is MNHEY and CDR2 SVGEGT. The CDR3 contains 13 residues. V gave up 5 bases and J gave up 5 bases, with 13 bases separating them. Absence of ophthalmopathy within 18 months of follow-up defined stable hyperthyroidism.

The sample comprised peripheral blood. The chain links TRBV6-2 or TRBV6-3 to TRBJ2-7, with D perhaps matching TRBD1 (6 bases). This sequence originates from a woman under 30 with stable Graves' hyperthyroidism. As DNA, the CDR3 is TGTGCCAGCAGTCCACAGACAGGAAACGAGCAGTACTTC. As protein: CASSPQTGNEQYF.